These 19 T cell receptor beta chains were sequenced from one sample in a study of molecular identifiers for immune sequencing clone quantification. Each CDR3 protein is one row after TCRdb ran MiXCR on the PCR reads. The repertoire has about half a million distinct CDR3 sequences, 20% to 25% of them found once; the top ten carry under 0.85%. Sequencing was carried out using naive CD8+ T cells from blood, with Jurkat cell RNA spiked in. Subset defined: FACS-sorted CD8+CD4-CCR7+CD45RA+ naive T cells. These receptors originate from a human donor in good health. Some libraries in this study had Jurkat cell RNA spiked in.

A few counts support this clonotype. The rearrangement uses TRBV28 and TRBJ2-3; TRBD1 or TRBD2 may be the D gene (5 bases each). Germline V gene sequence: CDR1 MDHEN, CDR2 SYDVKM. Trimming removed 6 bases at V and 0 bases at J, with 19 bases between. The CDR3 runs 17 residues. CDR3 in DNA: TGTGCCAGCAGAAGTGGGTCAGGGACGGCCAGCACAGATACGCAGTATTTT. Its translation: CASRSGSGTASTDTQYF.

The chain combines TRBV27 with TRBJ2-7; D is possibly TRBD2 (6 bases). V lost 6 bases and J 0 bases, leaving 15 bases between the germline ends. The germline V gene has CDR1 MNHEY and CDR2 SMNVEV (reference sequence). The CDR3 is 15 amino acids. In DNA form, the CDR3 reads TGTGCCAGCAGCCAACTAGCAACACTCTCCTACGAGCAGTACTTC. As protein: CASSQLATLSYEQYF.

This clonotype was recorded many times. This chain connects TRBV6-1 to TRBJ1-5, with D hard to call. There are 18 residues in the CDR3. Trimming stripped 8 bases from V and 3 bases from J, with 26 bases between. The germline CDR1 and CDR2 sequences are MNHNS and SASEGT. The CDR3 DNA reads TGTGCCAGCCTTCCCAAGGGCCACTCGACACCATTCAATCAGCCCCAGCATTTT. The encoded protein is CASLPKGHSTPFNQPQHF.

This clonotype was recorded many times. This CDR3 is CASSQLAGGTYEQYF. CDR3 in DNA: TGTGCCAGCAGCCAACTAGCGGGAGGGACCTACGAGCAGTACTTC. The chain combines TRBV28 with TRBJ2-7, with 13 nucleotides matching TRBD2. This CDR3 has 15 amino acids. V was pared by 6 bases and J by 2 bases, with 4 bases of the junction left unmatched. Germline V gene lookup returns CDR1 MDHEN and CDR2 SYDVKM.

With regard to this clonotype: Since a much larger clone is just one base distant, this may be a read error. J is TRBJ2-3 and V is TRBV20-1; TRBD2 aligns across 14 bases. The germline gives CDR1 DFQATT, CDR2 SNEGSKA (reference sequence). The CDR3 covers 15 residues. The CDR3 DNA reads as TGCGGTGCTAGAGGACTAGCGGGAGGAAGAGATACGCAGTATTTT. The encoded protein is CGARGLAGGRDTQYF.

This clonotype came up a few times. The chain employs TRBV20-1 and TRBJ1-1; no firm D call. Germline CDR1 is DFQATT and CDR2 is SNEGSKA (reference sequence). Trimming removed 1 base from V and 10 bases from J, with 13 bases in between. The CDR3 spans 12 residues. This CDR3 reads CSARGDDEGAFF. The CDR3 DNA reads TGCAGTGCTAGAGGAGACGACGAGGGAGCTTTCTTT.

At least ten counts were recorded for this clonotype. V gene TRBV29-1 combines with J gene TRBJ2-3; 8 bases map to TRBD2. Per germline, CDR1 SQVTM and CDR2 ANQGSEA. J was trimmed by 2 bases and V by 8 bases; bases with no gene match: 12. This CDR3 is built from 15 residues. CDR3 coding DNA: TGCAGCATAGACTATAGCGGGACGTCCACAGATACGCAGTATTTT. This gives the protein CSIDYSGTSTDTQYF.

This clonotype was detected ten times or more. V usage is TRBV28 and J usage is TRBJ2-3; D call uncertain. Per germline, CDR1 MDHEN and CDR2 SYDVKM. The CDR3 extends over 14 amino acids. V lost 3 bases, J lost 0 bases, and 7 bases lay in between. The DNA for the CDR3 is TGTGCCAGCAGTTTGGGTAGCAGCACAGATACGCAGTATTTT. Amino acid sequence: CASSLGSSTDTQYF.

This chain connects TRBV6-5 to TRBJ1-1; unclear D gene. V was pared by 2 bases and J by 7 bases, with 14 bases between. CDR1 is MNHEY and CDR2 is SVGAGI in the germline V gene. CDR3 length: 14 amino acids. CDR3 sequence (DNA): TGTGCCAGCAGTTACGCCGCGACGACCAGTGAAGCTTTCTTT. It is translated as CASSYAATTSEAFF.

The chain carries TRBV6-1 and TRBJ1-1; D is undetermined. CDR1 is MNHNS, CDR2 SASEGT, per germline. Trimming stripped 2 bases from V and 5 bases from J, with 6 bases between. CDR3 length: 12 amino acids. Here the CDR3 reads CASSESRTEAFF. As DNA, the CDR3 is TGTGCCAGCAGTGAATCCAGAACTGAAGCTTTCTTT.

Worth noting for this clonotype: A read error may explain this, as a much larger clone is one base away. This chain connects TRBV6-5 to TRBJ2-3, with TRBD2 matching over 8 bases. This CDR3 spans 16 amino acids. After removal of 1 base from V and 4 bases from J, the junction contained 7 bases not matched to a gene. In germline, CDR1 is MNHEY, CDR2 SVGAGI. This CDR3 reads CASSYWHGRDADTQYF. CDR3 DNA sequence: TGTGCCAGCAGTTACTGGCACGGGAGGGACGCAGATACGCAGTATTTT.

This clonotype was seen a few times. This chain joins TRBV24-1 and TRBJ2-4; D remains ambiguous. Germline lookup yields CDR1 KGHDR and CDR2 SFDVKD. Between the trimmed V and J ends, which lost 3 bases and 7 bases, there was a span of 12 bases. The CDR3 is 14 amino acids. The DNA for the CDR3 is TGTGCCACCAGTGATCGCGACTTTGTGAACATTCAGTACTTC. This gives the protein CATSDRDFVNIQYF.

Only a few counts were recorded for this clonotype. The chain joins TRBV27 to TRBJ1-2; D possibly corresponds to TRBD1 (5 bases). Germline-derived CDR1 and CDR2 are MNHEY and SMNVEV (reference sequence). The CDR3 spans 16 residues. V lost 6 bases to trimming and J lost 7 bases, with 24 bases between them. CDR3 nucleotides: TGTGCCAGCAGAGAGACCGGAGGGGCCCACTCGTCTGGCTACACCTTC. Amino acids: CASRETGGAHSSGYTF.

V usage is TRBV6-2 or TRBV6-3 and J usage is TRBJ2-7; 12 bases are shared with TRBD2. Trimming at V came to 10 bases and at J to 2 bases, leaving 3 bases not matched to a gene. There are 13 residues in the CDR3. The germline CDR1 and CDR2 sequences are MNHEY and SVGEGT. CDR3 sequence reads: CATRLAGAYEQYF. The CDR3 region has the DNA TGTGCCACCAGACTAGCGGGAGCCTACGAGCAGTACTTC.

Concerning this clonotype itself: Germline is not matched at one junction end, which may reflect a read error. The chain uses TRBV15 and TRBJ1-1, with D perhaps matching TRBD1 (5 bases). The CDR3 length is 14 residues. Per germline, CDR1 LNHNV and CDR2 YYDKDF (reference sequence). CDR3 sequence reads: CATSRDLGTAGYGF. The CDR3 region has the DNA TGTGCCACCAGCAGAGATTTGGGTACCGCAGGGTACGGATTT. Full variable domain (rest looked up from reference TRBV15 and TRBJ1-1): DAMVIQNPRYQVTQFGKPVTLSCSQTLNHNVMYWYQQKSSQAPKLLFHYYDKDFNNEADTPDNFQSRRPNTSFCFLDIRSPGLGDTAMYLCATSRDLGTAGYGFGQGTRLTVV.

This clonotype was detected ten times or more. This rearrangement joins TRBV13 to TRBJ1-1; tentative D call: TRBD1 (6 bases). The germline V gene encodes CDR1 PRHDT and CDR2 FYEKMQ (reference sequence). The ends were cut back, 5 bases at V and 0 bases at J, with 10 bases in the middle. The CDR3 runs 14 residues. CDR3 residues: CASSPGQMNTEAFF. The CDR3 DNA reads as TGTGCCAGCAGCCCCGGACAGATGAACACTGAAGCTTTCTTT.

This clonotype was picked up many times. The V call is TRBV4-3, the J call TRBJ1-1; D possibly corresponds to TRBD1 (5 bases). V lost 0 bases and J 6 bases, leaving 14 bases between the germline ends. Germline V gene data show CDR1 as LGHNA and CDR2 as YSLEER. The CDR3 totals 15 residues. The CDR3 sequence: CASSQDWGDLAEAFF. CDR3 DNA: TGCGCCAGCAGCCAAGATTGGGGGGATTTAGCTGAAGCTTTCTTT.

The V and J genes are TRBV19 and TRBJ1-1; 11 bases match TRBD1. The trim removed 4 bases at V and 5 bases at J, leaving 6 bases unmatched. Germline-derived CDR1 and CDR2 are LNHDA and SQIVND (reference sequence). This CDR3 region has 15 residues. CDR3 bases: TGTGCCAGTAGTACCCGGACAGGGGGCTGGACTGAAGCTTTCTTT. Its translation is CASSTRTGGWTEAFF.

The genes are TRBV5-1 and TRBJ2-3, with D possibly TRBD1 on 5 matching bases. The CDR3 runs to 16 residues. V shed 0 bases and J shed 5 bases, with 16 bases lying between them. CDR1 SGHRS and CDR2 YFSETQ come from the germline V gene. CDR3 sequence reads: CASSLGQGRVKDTQYF. The CDR3 nucleotides are TGCGCCAGCAGCTTGGGGCAGGGAAGGGTTAAAGATACGCAGTATTTT.